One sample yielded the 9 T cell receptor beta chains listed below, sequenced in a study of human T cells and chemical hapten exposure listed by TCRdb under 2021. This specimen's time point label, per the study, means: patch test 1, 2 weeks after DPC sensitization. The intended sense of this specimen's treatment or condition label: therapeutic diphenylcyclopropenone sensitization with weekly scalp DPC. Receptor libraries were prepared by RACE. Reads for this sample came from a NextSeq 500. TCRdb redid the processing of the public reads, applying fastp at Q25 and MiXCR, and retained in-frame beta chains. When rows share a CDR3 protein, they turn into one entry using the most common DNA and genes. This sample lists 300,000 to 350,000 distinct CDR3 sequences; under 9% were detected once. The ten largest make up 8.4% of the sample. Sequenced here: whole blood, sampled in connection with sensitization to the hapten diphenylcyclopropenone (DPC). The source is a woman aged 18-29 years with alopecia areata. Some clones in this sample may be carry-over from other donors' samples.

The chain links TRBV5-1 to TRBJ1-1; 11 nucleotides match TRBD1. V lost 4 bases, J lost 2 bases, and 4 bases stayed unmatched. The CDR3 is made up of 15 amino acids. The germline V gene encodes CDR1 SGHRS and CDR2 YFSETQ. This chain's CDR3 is CASSTGQGVNTEAFF. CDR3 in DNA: TGCGCCAGCAGCACGGGACAGGGGGTTAACACTGAAGCTTTCTTT.

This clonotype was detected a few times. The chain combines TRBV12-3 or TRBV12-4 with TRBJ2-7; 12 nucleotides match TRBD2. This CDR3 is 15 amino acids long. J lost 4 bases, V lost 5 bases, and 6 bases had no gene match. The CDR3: CASSPLAGGQYEQYF. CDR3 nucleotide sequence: TGTGCCAGCAGTCCCCTAGCGGGGGGGCAGTACGAGCAGTACTTC.

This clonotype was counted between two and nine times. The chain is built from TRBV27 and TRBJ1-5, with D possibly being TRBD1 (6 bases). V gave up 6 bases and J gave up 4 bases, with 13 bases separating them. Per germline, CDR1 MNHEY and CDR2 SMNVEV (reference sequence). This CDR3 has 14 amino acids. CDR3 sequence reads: CASRNQGPNQPQHF. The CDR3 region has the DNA TGTGCCAGCAGAAATCAGGGGCCTAATCAGCCCCAGCATTTT.

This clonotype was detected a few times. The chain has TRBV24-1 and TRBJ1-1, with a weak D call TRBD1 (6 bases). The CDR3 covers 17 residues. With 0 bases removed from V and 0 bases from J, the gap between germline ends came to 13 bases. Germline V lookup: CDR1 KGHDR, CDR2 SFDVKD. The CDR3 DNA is TGTGCCACCAGTGATTTGTCTCCCGGGACACTGAACACTGAAGCTTTCTTT. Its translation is CATSDLSPGTLNTEAFF.

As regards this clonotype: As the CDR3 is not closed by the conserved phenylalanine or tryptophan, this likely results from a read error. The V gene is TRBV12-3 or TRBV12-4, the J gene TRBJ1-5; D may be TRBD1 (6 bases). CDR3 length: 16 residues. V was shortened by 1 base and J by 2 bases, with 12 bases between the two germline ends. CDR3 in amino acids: CASSLVGAWGNQPQHL. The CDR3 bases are TGTGCCAGCAGTTTAGTGGGGGCGTGGGGCAATCAGCCCCAGCATTTA.

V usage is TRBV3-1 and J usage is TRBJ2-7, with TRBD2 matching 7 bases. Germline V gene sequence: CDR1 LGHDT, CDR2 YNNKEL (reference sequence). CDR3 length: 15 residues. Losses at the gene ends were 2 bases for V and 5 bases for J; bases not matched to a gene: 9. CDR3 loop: CASSQRVSGVDEQYF. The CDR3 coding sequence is TGTGCCAGCAGCCAAAGGGTCAGCGGGGTCGACGAGCAGTACTTC.

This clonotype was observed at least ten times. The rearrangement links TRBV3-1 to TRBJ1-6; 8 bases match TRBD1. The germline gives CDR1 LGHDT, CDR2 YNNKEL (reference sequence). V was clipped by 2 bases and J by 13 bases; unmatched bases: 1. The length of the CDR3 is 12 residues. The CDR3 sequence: CASSQRTGPLHF. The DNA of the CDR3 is TGTGCCAGCAGCCAAAGGACAGGGCCCCTCCACTTT.

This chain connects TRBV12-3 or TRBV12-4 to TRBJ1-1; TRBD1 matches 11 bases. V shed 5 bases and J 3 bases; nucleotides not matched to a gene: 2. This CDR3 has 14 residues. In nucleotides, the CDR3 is TGTGCCAGCAGTACGGGACAGGGGGACACTGAAGCTTTCTTT. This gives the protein CASSTGQGDTEAFF.

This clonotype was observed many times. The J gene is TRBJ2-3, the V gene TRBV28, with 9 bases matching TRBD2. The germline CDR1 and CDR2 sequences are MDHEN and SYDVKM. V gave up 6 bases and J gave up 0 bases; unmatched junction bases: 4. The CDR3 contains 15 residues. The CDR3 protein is CASSRTSVSTDTQYF. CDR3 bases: TGTGCCAGCAGCCGGACTAGCGTGAGCACAGATACGCAGTATTTT.